The 10 T cell receptor beta chains presented below share a single source sample, sequenced in a study of blood T cells in healthy people across ages. A second PCR of about 6 to 12 cycles used a sample-barcoded 5' primer and a J-beta primer mix. TCRdb reprocessed the 5' RACE reads via MiXCR and lists one record per CDR3 protein. The sample comprises more than 700,000 distinct CDR3 sequences, about 42% of which are singletons, and approximately 18% rests with the top ten. The sample taken for sequencing was blood. The source of these receptors is a man older than 75 in good health.

V gene TRBV7-2 combines with J gene TRBJ2-7; D is perhaps TRBD2 (6 bases). CDR3 length equals 15 residues. V gave up 6 bases and J gave up 2 bases, with 17 bases separating them. From germline, CDR1 is SGHTA and CDR2 FQGNSA. The CDR3 spells CASSISLADAYEQYF. Here the CDR3 DNA reads TGTGCCAGCAGTATCTCACTAGCAGACGCCTACGAGCAGTACTTC.

Concerning this clonotype itself: The final CDR3 position lacks the conserved phenylalanine or tryptophan, pointing to a likely read error. The V gene is TRBV20-1, the J gene TRBJ2-3; 9 bases are a match to TRBD2. Germline CDR1 and CDR2: DFQATT and SNEGSKA (reference sequence). V lost 5 bases and J lost 0; bases outside the gene matches: 3. This CDR3 comprises 14 residues. The CDR3: CSAFGTSSTDTQYL. CDR3 sequence (DNA): TGCAGTGCTTTCGGGACTAGCAGCACAGATACGCAGTATCTT.

The chain uses TRBV12-3 or TRBV12-4 and TRBJ2-5, with D perhaps matching TRBD1 or TRBD2 (5 bases each). There are 14 residues in the CDR3. Trimming left V 7 bases short and J 4 bases short, with 16 bases between. The DNA of the CDR3 is TGTGCCAGCATGGGCAGGGAGAGAGGAGAGACCCAGTACTTC. Translating it yields CASMGRERGETQYF.

This clonotype was counted a few times. V usage is TRBV29-1 and J usage is TRBJ2-1, with D perhaps matching TRBD2 (6 bases). This CDR3 region has 13 residues. The germline V gene encodes CDR1 SQVTM and CDR2 ANQGSEA. V was cut by 8 bases and J by 6 bases, with 17 bases left in between. The CDR3 spells CSSDGLTTNEQFF. The CDR3 region has the DNA TGCAGCTCAGATGGACTAACTACCAATGAGCAGTTCTTC.

This clonotype has just a few counts. The rearrangement links TRBV7-2 to TRBJ2-3, with D uncertain. The CDR3 is made up of 15 amino acids. Germline V gene sequence: CDR1 SGHTA, CDR2 FQGNSA. The V end lost 5 bases, the J end lost 3 bases, and 15 bases lay between the germline ends. The DNA of the CDR3 is TGTGCCAGCAGCCCGAGCAGTCTGGGTACAGATACGCAGTATTTT. Its translation: CASSPSSLGTDTQYF.

The chain has TRBV7-9 and TRBJ1-2, with D hard to call. Germline V gene lookup returns CDR1 SEHNR and CDR2 FQNEAQ (reference sequence). The germline V and J ends were trimmed by 1 base and 4 bases, with 4 bases remaining between them. The CDR3 is 12 residues long. CDR3 sequence: CASSLEFYGYTF. Written as DNA, the CDR3 is TGTGCCAGCAGCTTAGAGTTCTATGGCTACACCTTC.

The chain carries TRBV7-2 and TRBJ2-5; the D gene could be TRBD1 or TRBD2 (6 bases each). The J call is in doubt because the DNA end fits TRBJ2-7 better. Germline loops: CDR1 SGHTA, CDR2 FQGNSA. This CDR3 spans 14 amino acids. The CDR3 DNA follows: TGTGCCAGCAGCTCCGGGGGCGACAACTACGAGCAGTACTTC. This gives the protein CASSSGGDNYEQYF.

The rearrangement joins TRBV29-1 to TRBJ2-1, with a weak D call TRBD1 (7 bases). V was cut by 6 bases and J by 10 bases, with 19 bases left in between. Per the germline V gene, CDR1 is SQVTM and CDR2 is ANQGSEA. This CDR3 contains 13 residues. The CDR3 coding sequence is TGCAGCGTGGAGGGGACAGTCTCCTACGAGCAGTTCTTC. Translation gives CSVEGTVSYEQFF.

V and J are TRBV30 and TRBJ1-1; 7 bases map to TRBD1. The CDR3 totals 13 residues. Unmatched junction bases numbered 2, after V lost 4 bases and J lost 0 bases. Germline CDR1 reads GTSNPN; CDR2 reads SVGIG (reference sequence). In nucleotides, the CDR3 is TGTGCCTGGACGGGACAGTTGAACACTGAAGCTTTCTTT. Its translation: CAWTGQLNTEAFF.

This clonotype showed up just once. The V gene is TRBV27, the J gene TRBJ2-7; possibly TRBD1 for D (6 bases). This CDR3 comprises 15 residues. Germline values: CDR1 MNHEY, CDR2 SMNVEV (reference sequence). V shed 7 bases and J shed 5 bases, with 21 bases lying between them. The CDR3 spells CASTQIGDRYDEQYF. In DNA, the CDR3 is TGTGCCAGCACCCAGATCGGCGACAGGTACGACGAGCAGTACTTC.